The following is a TCR beta chain sequence with its context. Libraries were prepared by immunoSEQ multiplex PCR; TCRdb keeps only in-frame clonotypes and omits some of them. The data contain 150,000 to 200,000 clones, around 78% of them singletons. The source of the sample is a study of blood T cell repertoires in COVID-19. The sequence was collected from a woman aged 80 or over with active or convalescent COVID-19. Sequencing used peripheral blood.

CDR3 loop: CASSVGSSSTDTQYF. Written as DNA, the CDR3 is TGTGCCAGCAGCGTAGGGAGCAGTAGCACAGATACGCAGTATTTT. The chain links TRBV9 to TRBJ2-3, with D unresolved. The CDR3 consists of 15 residues. Germline V CDR1 and CDR2: SGDLS, YYNGEE. Trimming removed 0 bases from V and 0 bases from J, with 8 bases in between.